A selection of T cell receptor beta chains follows, all from one sample in a study of post-analysis software for immune sequencing data. From the PCR reads, TCRdb called clonotypes with MiXCR, one entry per CDR3 protein. This table has some 700,000 distinct CDR3 sequences, 55% to 60% appearing once. Sequencing was done on a sample of blood. The receptors stem from a girl aged 2 to 10 with multiple sclerosis. Each CDR3 is given with its conserved first and last residue. A D gene is named only where the DNA matches it firmly. Not every row has a clone size; where given, it reads once, few, many or a size class.

d_call j_call clone_size v_call cdr3_aa cdr3_nt
TRBD1 TRBJ2-1 . TRBV5-1 CASSFTGTGYNEQFF TGCGCCAGCAGCTTCACCGGGACAGGCTACAATGAGCAGTTCTTC
TRBD1 TRBJ1-5 . TRBV9 CASSVTGGSNQPQHF TGTGCCAGCAGCGTAACAGGGGGCAGCAATCAGCCCCAGCATTTT
. TRBJ2-3 . TRBV5-1 CASSFAAGTDTQYF TGCGCCAGCAGCTTTGCAGCGGGCACAGATACGCAGTATTTT
. TRBJ2-6 . TRBV19 CASSLPPGTRSSGANVLTF TGTGCCAGTAGTCTACCTCCGGGGACAAGATCCTCTGGGGCCAACGTCCTGACTTTC
. TRBJ1-5 . TRBV6-2/TRBV6-3 CASSQQENQPQHF TGTGCCAGCAGTCAACAGGAAAATCAGCCCCAGCATTTT
TRBD1 TRBJ1-1 . TRBV5-4 CASSRGTDTEAFF TGTGCCAGCAGCAGGGGGACAGACACTGAAGCTTTCTTT
TRBD1 TRBJ2-5 . TRBV19 CASATPGQGDQETQYF TGTGCCAGTGCTACGCCGGGACAGGGGGATCAAGAGACCCAGTACTTC
. TRBJ2-2 . TRBV5-1 CASSSGALNTGELFF TGCGCCAGCAGCTCGGGGGCCCTGAACACCGGGGAGCTGTTTTTT
. TRBJ2-5 few TRBV20-1 CSAPSPTETQYF TGCAGTGCCCCTAGCCCGACCGAGACCCAGTACTTC
. TRBJ1-5 few TRBV14 CASSHRNGGNQPQHF TGTGCCAGCAGCCACCGGAATGGAGGCAATCAGCCCCAGCATTTT
. TRBJ1-1 . TRBV29-1 CSVSPPGQRNTEAFF TGCAGCGTTAGCCCGCCGGGGCAGAGGAACACTGAAGCTTTCTTT
. TRBJ1-2 . TRBV19 CASSRSWGEGDGYTF TGTGCCAGTAGTCGCTCTTGGGGGGAGGGTGATGGCTACACCTTC
. TRBJ1-2 . TRBV11-2 CASSLDLRHGYTF TGTGCCAGCAGCTTAGACCTTAGGCATGGCTACACCTTC
. TRBJ2-1 . TRBV11-3 CASYRGGDNEQFF TGTGCCAGCTACAGGGGAGGGGACAATGAGCAGTTCTTC
. TRBJ2-1 . TRBV29-1 CSVEGGLHRNEQFF TGCAGCGTTGAGGGGGGGCTCCACCGCAATGAGCAGTTCTTC
. TRBJ2-1 . TRBV5-5 CASSILVTAGNNEQFF TGTGCCAGCAGCATCTTGGTAACGGCAGGGAACAATGAGCAGTTCTTC
. TRBJ2-1 . TRBV27 CASSQPGLEQFF TGTGCCAGCAGTCAACCGGGACTGGAGCAGTTCTTC
TRBD2 TRBJ2-7 . TRBV10-3 CAISEPGGPYEQYF TGTGCCATCAGTGAACCGGGGGGTCCCTACGAGCAGTACTTC
. TRBJ2-1 . TRBV20-1 CSALPLSRVYNEQFF TGCAGTGCTTTGCCACTTTCCCGCGTCTACAATGAGCAGTTCTTC
. TRBJ1-1 . TRBV10-3 CATSENTEAFF TGTGCCACCAGCGAAAACACTGAAGCTTTCTTT
. TRBJ2-5 few TRBV7-2 CASNQRRQETQYF TGTGCCAGCAACCAGCGGCGCCAAGAGACCCAGTACTTC
TRBD1 TRBJ2-7 . TRBV29-1 CSVAGWGQGAREQYF TGCAGCGTTGCAGGGTGGGGACAGGGGGCACGAGAGCAGTACTTC
. TRBJ1-2 . TRBV28 CASSLDTYGYTF TGTGCCAGCAGTTTAGACACCTATGGCTACACCTTC
. TRBJ1-4 . TRBV4-3 CASSQEPKDAPNEKLFF TGCGCCAGCAGCCAAGAGCCGAAGGACGCCCCTAATGAAAAACTGTTTTTT
TRBD2 TRBJ2-1 . TRBV29-1 CSVRGTSGRRSDEQFF TGCAGCGTCCGGGGGACTAGCGGGAGAAGAAGCGATGAGCAGTTCTTC
. TRBJ2-3 . TRBV6-5 CASSYAGGTDTQYF TGTGCCAGCAGTTATGCCGGGGGCACAGATACGCAGTATTTT
. TRBJ2-5 once TRBV7-9 CASSFSGDYQETQYF TGTGCCAGCAGCTTTTCCGGGGATTACCAAGAGACCCAGTACTTC
TRBD2 TRBJ2-4 . TRBV7-2 CASSLAGIAKNIQYF TGTGCCAGCAGCCTAGCGGGAATAGCCAAAAACATTCAGTACTTC
. TRBJ1-1 . TRBV20-1 CSATIPGASGSAEAFF TGCAGTGCTACCATCCCGGGAGCCTCGGGTTCGGCTGAAGCTTTCTTT
. TRBJ1-6 . TRBV12-3/TRBV12-4 CASSFGWNSPLHF TGTGCCAGCAGTTTCGGGTGGAATTCACCCCTCCACTTT
TRBD1 TRBJ1-1 . TRBV24-1 CATRGTGPNTEAFF TGTGCCACCAGGGGGACAGGGCCCAACACTGAAGCTTTCTTT
. TRBJ2-6 . TRBV2 CASSAPGSGANVLTF TGTGCCAGCAGTGCCCCGGGATCTGGGGCCAACGTCCTGACTTTC
. TRBJ2-1 . TRBV6-2/TRBV6-3 CASSYSGTRGGEQFF TGTGCCAGCAGTTATTCCGGGACTCGTGGGGGGGAGCAGTTCTTC
. TRBJ1-2 few TRBV12-3/TRBV12-4 CASKMRGPPNYGYTF TGTGCCAGCAAGATGAGGGGTCCGCCTAACTATGGCTACACCTTC
TRBD1 TRBJ1-2 . TRBV6-2/TRBV6-3 CACTLTGKGYTF TGTGCCTGCACCCTGACAGGGAAAGGCTACACCTTC
. TRBJ2-4 . TRBV7-7 CASSLGRGGANIQYF TGTGCCAGCAGTCTCGGGAGAGGGGGCGCCAACATTCAGTACTTC
. TRBJ1-1 few TRBV5-1 CASSADSEAFF TGCGCCAGCAGCGCGGACAGTGAAGCTTTCTTT
. TRBJ2-1 . TRBV5-6 CASSLGVRVNEQFF TGTGCCAGCAGCTTGGGTGTCCGCGTCAATGAGCAGTTCTTC
. TRBJ2-4 . TRBV27 CASSFQGGAKNIQYF TGTGCCAGCAGTTTCCAAGGGGGGGCCAAAAACATTCAGTACTTC
TRBD1 TRBJ1-5 . TRBV20-1 CSVQGASNQPQHF TGCAGCGTTCAGGGGGCGAGCAATCAGCCCCAGCATTTT
TRBD2 TRBJ2-4 . TRBV5-1 CASSLGTSGLAKNIQYF TGCGCCAGCAGCTTGGGAACTAGCGGTCTAGCCAAAAACATTCAGTACTTC
. TRBJ1-1 . TRBV12-3/TRBV12-4 CASSLNAGRNTEAFF TGTGCCAGCAGTTTAAACGCAGGGCGGAACACTGAAGCTTTCTTT
TRBD2 TRBJ2-1 . TRBV5-5 CASSLVVAGDNEQFF TGTGCCAGCAGCTTGGTGGTAGCGGGGGACAATGAGCAGTTCTTC
TRBD2 TRBJ2-3 . TRBV7-2 CASSSYERGRDTQYF TGTGCCAGCAGCTCCTACGAGCGGGGGAGGGATACGCAGTATTTT
. TRBJ1-2 few TRBV2 CASKIAGYGYTF TGTGCCAGCAAGATAGCTGGCTATGGCTACACCTTC
. TRBJ2-5 . TRBV20-1 CSAGRAAQETQYF TGCAGTGCGGGTCGGGCCGCGCAAGAGACCCAGTACTTC
. TRBJ2-7 . TRBV15 CATSRTAGYEQYF TGTGCCACCAGCAGAACCGCAGGGTACGAGCAGTACTTC
. TRBJ2-1 . TRBV11-2 CASLAQYNEQFF TGTGCCAGCCTAGCGCAATACAATGAGCAGTTCTTC
. TRBJ1-5 . TRBV12-5 CASGLDGAYQPQHF TGTGCTAGTGGTTTGGACGGGGCTTATCAGCCCCAGCATTTT
. TRBJ2-3 . TRBV7-2 CASSSGYRGTDTQYF TGTGCCAGCAGCTCCGGCTATAGGGGCACAGATACGCAGTATTTT
. TRBJ2-3 . TRBV5-4 CASSLVRGSGADTQYF TGTGCCAGCAGCTTGGTGAGAGGGAGTGGGGCAGATACGCAGTATTTT